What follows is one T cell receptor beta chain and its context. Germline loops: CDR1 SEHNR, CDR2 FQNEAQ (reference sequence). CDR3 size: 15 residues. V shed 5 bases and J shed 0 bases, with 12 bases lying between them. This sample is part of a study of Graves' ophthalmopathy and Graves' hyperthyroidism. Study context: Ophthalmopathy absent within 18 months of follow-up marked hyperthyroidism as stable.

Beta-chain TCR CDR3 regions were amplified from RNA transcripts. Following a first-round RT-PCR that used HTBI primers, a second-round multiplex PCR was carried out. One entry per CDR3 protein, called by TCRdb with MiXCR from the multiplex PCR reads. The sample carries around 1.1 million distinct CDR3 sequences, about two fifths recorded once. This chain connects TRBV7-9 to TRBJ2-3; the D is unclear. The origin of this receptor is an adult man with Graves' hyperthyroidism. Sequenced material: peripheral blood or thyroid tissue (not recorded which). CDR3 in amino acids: CASSGTSSSTDTQYF. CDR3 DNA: TGTGCCAGCAGCGGTACTTCCTCTAGCACAGATACGCAGTATTTT.